This T cell receptor beta chain was retrieved from a study of identical twins. Broader study findings: Compared with unrelated sharing, twin-shared out-of-frame alpha sequences had more low-probability sequences.

This clonotype was counted ten times or more. The antigen is undetermined. One entry per CDR3 protein, called by TCRdb with MiXCR from the 5' RACE reads. The profile covers 450,000 or so distinct CDR3 sequences, with roughly an eighth appearing a single time and 0.98% taken by the ten largest. The CDR3 covers 13 residues. The ends were cut back, 2 bases at V and 3 bases at J, with 7 bases in the middle. This same sample was also taken into another study, of yellow fever vaccine responses in identical twins.

This chain links TRBV12-3 or TRBV12-4 with TRBJ1-1, with D unresolved. Sequences were obtained from CD4+ T cells sorted from blood. The TCR sequence derives from a young woman in good health. In DNA, the CDR3 is TGTGCCAGCAGTTTAAAGGAGGACACTGAAGCTTTCTTT. Its protein product is CASSLKEDTEAFF.